The rows below give T cell receptor beta chains drawn from one sample of a study of regulatory T cells in long-lasting Graves disease. TCRdb analysed the multiplex PCR reads with MiXCR anew, one entry per CDR3 protein. The repertoire includes hundreds of thousands of distinct CDR3 sequences, around 11% of them detected once, and roughly 8.9% sits in the top ten. These data also featured in a second study, about T cells in Graves' hyperthyroidism and ophthalmopathy.

Material: peripheral blood mononuclear cells (PBMCs), obtained at new diagnosis, from a patient treated with antithyroid drugs. These receptors came from a woman aged 30 to 39 with Graves disease. Both conserved end residues are part of each CDR3. The D gene is left open where the match is weak. Clone size is not always given. Where it is, it says once, few, many or a class for expanded clones.

D,size,length,V,J,DNA,CDR3
NA,many,15,TRBV28,TRBJ2-7,TGTGCCAGCAGTTTACAGCTGGGCGGATTATACGAGCAGTACTTC,CASSLQLGGLYEQYF
NA,many,14,TRBV29-1,TRBJ2-1,TGCAGCGTCACTCGGGACACGGCGGACAATGAGCAGTTCTTC,CSVTRDTADNEQFF
NA,few,16,TRBV5-4,TRBJ2-1,TGTGCCAGCAGCTTGGCCGAGGGGAGCTCCTACAATGAGCAGTTCTTC,CASSLAEGSSYNEQFF
NA,many,14,TRBV24-1,TRBJ2-2,TGTGCCACCGGAGCGGAGATCAACACCGGGGAGCTGTTTTTT,CATGAEINTGELFF
TRBD2,NA,15,TRBV11-2,TRBJ2-5,TGTGCCAGCAGCGGGCTAGCGGTACCTCAAGAGACCCAGTACTTC,CASSGLAVPQETQYF
TRBD1,few,14,TRBV20-1,TRBJ1-5,TGCAGTGCCCGGACAGGGGCGCCCAATCAGCCCCAGCATTTT,CSARTGAPNQPQHF
NA,few,12,TRBV29-1,TRBJ2-7,TGCAGCGTTGAAGATCTAAGGCTCGAGCAGTACTTC,CSVEDLRLEQYF
NA,NA,18,TRBV19,TRBJ2-6,TGTGCCAGTTCCACACAGGGCATAGGTTACTCTGGGGCCAACGTCCTGACTTTC,CASSTQGIGYSGANVLTF
NA,many,13,TRBV12-3/TRBV12-4,TRBJ2-7,TGTGCCAGCAGCTTACGGCGAGGCTACGAGCAGTACTTC,CASSLRRGYEQYF
TRBD1,few,13,TRBV5-1,TRBJ2-1,TGCGCCAGCAGCCCCGGGACAGGGGGCGAGCAGTTCTTC,CASSPGTGGEQFF
TRBD1,NA,13,TRBV20-1,TRBJ1-2,TGCAGTGCTCGGCGACAGGGCCCGGATGGCTACACCTTC,CSARRQGPDGYTF
TRBD2,NA,14,TRBV7-3,TRBJ2-1,TGTGCCAGCAACGGCGGGGAGGGCACTGGTGAGCAGTTCTTC,CASNGGEGTGEQFF
NA,many,13,TRBV2,TRBJ1-1,TGTGCCAGCAGTAGAACTCAACAGGGAAGAGCTTTCTTT,CASSRTQQGRAFF
TRBD1,many,15,TRBV2,TRBJ1-4,TGTGCCAGCAGTTTCGCCGGGACAGGGAATGAAAAACTGTTTTTT,CASSFAGTGNEKLFF
TRBD1,many,13,TRBV6-2/TRBV6-3,TRBJ1-2,TGTGCCAGCCATGGACAGGCCTTATTGGGCTACACCTTC,CASHGQALLGYTF
NA,many,14,TRBV3-1,TRBJ1-2,TGTGCCAGCAGCCAAGGCTCCGGGAGCTATGGCTACACCTTC,CASSQGSGSYGYTF
NA,NA,14,TRBV5-6,TRBJ2-7,TGTGCCAGCAGCTTGGGAATCGTGAGCTACGAGCAGTACTTC,CASSLGIVSYEQYF
TRBD1,many,14,TRBV29-1,TRBJ2-2,TGCAGCGCCGAATCCAGGGGGCACACCGGGGAGCTGTTTTTT,CSAESRGHTGELFF
NA,NA,12,TRBV19,TRBJ2-2,TGTGCCAGTAGTATAGGAGGCGGGGAGCTGTTTTTT,CASSIGGGELFF
NA,many,13,TRBV11-2,TRBJ2-3,TGTGCCAGCAGCGACCCTCCGGGGGATACGCAGTATTTT,CASSDPPGDTQYF